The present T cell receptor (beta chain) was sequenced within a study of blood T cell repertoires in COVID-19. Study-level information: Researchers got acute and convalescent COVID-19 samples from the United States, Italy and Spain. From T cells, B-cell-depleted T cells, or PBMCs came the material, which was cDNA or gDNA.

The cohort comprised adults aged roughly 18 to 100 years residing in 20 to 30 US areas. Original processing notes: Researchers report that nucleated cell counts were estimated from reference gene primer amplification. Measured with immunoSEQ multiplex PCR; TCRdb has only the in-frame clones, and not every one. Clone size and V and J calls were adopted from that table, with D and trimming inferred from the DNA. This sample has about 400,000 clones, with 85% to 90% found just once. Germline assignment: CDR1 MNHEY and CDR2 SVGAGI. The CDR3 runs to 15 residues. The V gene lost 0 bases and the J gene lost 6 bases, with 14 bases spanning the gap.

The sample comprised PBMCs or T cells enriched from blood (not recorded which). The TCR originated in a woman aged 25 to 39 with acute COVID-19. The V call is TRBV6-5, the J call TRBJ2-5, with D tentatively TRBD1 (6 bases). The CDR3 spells CASSYSNGGVKTQYF. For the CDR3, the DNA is TGTGCCAGCAGTTACTCTAATGGGGGCGTGAAGACCCAGTACTTC.